This entry lists 24 T cell receptor beta chains sequenced from one sample in a study of shared clonotypes between healthy human individuals. Data came from immunoSEQ multiplex PCR; TCRdb stores just in-frame clones and leaves some out. The table records around 940,000 clones, over 75% of them present only once. Sequencing input: memory CD4+ T cells sorted from blood. Subset reported: CD45RA-negative fraction. Receptors originate from a man aged 18 to 35 in good health.

The gene calls are TRBV6-1 and TRBJ2-3, with D possibly being TRBD1 or TRBD2 (7 bases each). From germline, CDR1 is MNHNS and CDR2 SASEGT. This CDR3 spans 14 amino acids. The V gene lost 9 bases and the J gene lost 4 bases, with 17 bases spanning the gap. The CDR3 is CASSRSGGADTQYF. Written as DNA, the CDR3 is TGTGCCAGTTCCCGGTCAGGGGGGGCAGATACGCAGTATTTT.

The chain uses TRBV6-1 and TRBJ1-4, with D uncertain. CDR3 size: 14 residues. Per the germline V gene, CDR1 is MNHNS and CDR2 is SASEGT. V was shortened by 3 bases and J by 7 bases, with 12 bases between the two germline ends. CDR3 bases: TGTGCCAGCAGTGACACCGGGCCCCCTGAAAAACTGTTTTTT. It is translated as CASSDTGPPEKLFF.

The gene calls are TRBV4-3 and TRBJ2-2; 8 nucleotides line up with TRBD1. Germline lookup yields CDR1 LGHNA and CDR2 YSLEER. There are 17 residues in the CDR3. V was clipped by 0 bases and J by 4 bases; unmatched bases: 7. DNA for the CDR3: TGCGCCAGCAGCCAAGACCTCGGACAGGGAAGCACCGGGGAGCTGTTTTTT. Translating it yields CASSQDLGQGSTGELFF.

V is TRBV9 and J is TRBJ1-6; D ambiguous. The CDR3 is made up of 16 amino acids. From germline, CDR1 is SGDLS and CDR2 YYNGEE. V was cut by 0 bases and J by 5 bases, with 12 bases left in between. The CDR3 DNA sequence: TGTGCCAGCAGCGTAGGCGAAGGGCAGAATAATTCACCCCTCCACTTT. Its protein product is CASSVGEGQNNSPLHF.

About this clone: This same CDR3 is encoded by further DNA sequences in the sample. The chain couples TRBV9 to TRBJ2-3; D uncertain. The V and J ends lost 4 bases and 3 bases respectively, with 15 bases between them. Germline lookup yields CDR1 SGDLS and CDR2 YYNGEE. The CDR3 covers 15 residues. This CDR3 reads CASSPRLSLTDTQYF. CDR3 nucleotide sequence: TGTGCCAGCAGCCCCCGCCTCTCATTGACAGATACGCAGTATTTT.

The chain is built from TRBV5-1 and TRBJ1-1, with 7 bases aligning to TRBD1. V was clipped by 4 bases and J by 5 bases; unmatched bases: 11. There are 15 residues in the CDR3. Germline V gives CDR1 SGHRS, CDR2 YFSETQ. CDR3: CASSPTGQRRTEAFF. The CDR3 nucleotides read TGCGCCAGCAGCCCGACGGGACAGAGACGTACTGAAGCTTTCTTT.

The chain joins TRBV4-3 to TRBJ2-1; TRBD1 aligns across 7 bases. The V segment lost 4 bases and the J segment 6 bases; nucleotides outside the gene matches: 15. This CDR3 has 17 residues. CDR1 and CDR2 from the germline V gene are LGHNA and YSLEER. The CDR3 spells CASSRSLGGSSLNEQFF. The CDR3 nucleotides are TGCGCCAGCAGCCGATCCTTAGGGGGCTCGTCCCTCAATGAGCAGTTCTTC.

The V gene is TRBV5-6, the J gene TRBJ2-5, with 9 bases aligning to TRBD2. The CDR3 has 15 residues. The V segment lost 4 bases and the J segment 5 bases; nucleotides outside the gene matches: 9. CDR1 is SGHDT and CDR2 is YYEEEE in the germline V gene. CDR3 protein: CASSGGLASWETQYF. In DNA, the CDR3 is TGTGCCAGCAGCGGGGGACTAGCAAGTTGGGAGACCCAGTACTTC.

This clone was recorded only once. CDR3 amino acids: CASSYSDRGYEKLFF. Here the CDR3 DNA reads TGTGCCAGCAGTTACTCGGACAGGGGATATGAAAAACTGTTTTTT. The chain links TRBV6-6 to TRBJ1-4, with TRBD1 identical over 9 bases. The V segment lost 0 bases and the J segment 6 bases; nucleotides outside the gene matches: 2. In germline, CDR1 is MNHNY, CDR2 SVGAGI (reference sequence). The CDR3 length is 15 residues.

The chain is built from TRBV28 and TRBJ1-2, with 12 bases aligning to TRBD1. CDR3 length equals 16 residues. With V trimmed by 1 base and J by 8 bases, 8 bases remained unmatched. Germline assignment: CDR1 MDHEN and CDR2 SYDVKM. CDR3 residues: CASSLFDRDRGRGYTF. In DNA form, the CDR3 reads TGTGCCAGCAGTTTATTTGACCGGGACAGGGGGCGCGGCTACACCTTC.

The chain uses TRBV9 and TRBJ1-1, with D perhaps TRBD1 (5 bases). CDR1 and CDR2 from the germline V gene are SGDLS and YYNGEE. This CDR3 contains 15 residues. Trimming cost V 3 bases and J 5 bases, with 17 bases left between them. In nucleotides, the CDR3 is TGTGCCAGCAGCGCCGCACTGGGGGTAGGTACTGAAGCTTTCTTT. Translated: CASSAALGVGTEAFF.

The chain recombines TRBV19 with TRBJ2-3; D perhaps matches TRBD2 (5 bases). Looked up from germline, CDR1 is LNHDA and CDR2 is SQIVND (reference sequence). The CDR3 totals 15 residues. The V and J ends lost 2 bases and 3 bases respectively, with 12 bases between them. The CDR3 sequence is CASSIRPLATDTQYF. CDR3 sequence (DNA): TGTGCCAGTAGTATAAGGCCCCTAGCTACAGATACGCAGTATTTT.

Written as DNA, the CDR3 is TGTGCCAGCAGTTCCAGGGGGCAAGGTACCGGGGAGCTGTTTTTT. Protein product: CASSSRGQGTGELFF. The chain uses TRBV6-1 and TRBJ2-2, with 8 bases aligning to TRBD1. The germline V gene has CDR1 MNHNS and CDR2 SASEGT. Germline trimming cut 5 bases from V and 5 bases from J; bases unmatched to any gene: 7. CDR3 length equals 15 residues.

The V gene is TRBV7-6, the J gene TRBJ2-1, with TRBD1 matching over 7 bases. V shed 1 base, J shed 2 bases, and the junction held 5 bases outside the gene matches. This CDR3 has 16 amino acids. Germline lookup yields CDR1 SGHVS and CDR2 FNYEAQ. The CDR3 protein is CASSLVTGITYNEQFF. DNA of the CDR3: TGTGCCAGCAGCTTAGTGACAGGGATCACCTACAATGAGCAGTTCTTC.

The sample holds one count of this clone. The V call is TRBV11-2, the J call TRBJ1-4; D gene uncertain. The CDR3 consists of 13 residues. V was pared by 2 bases and J by 4 bases, with 5 bases between. The germline V gene encodes CDR1 SGHAT and CDR2 FQNNGV. Written as DNA, the CDR3 is TGTGCCAGCAGCTTAAAGTTTAATGAAAAACTGTTTTTT. Encoded protein: CASSLKFNEKLFF.

This chain connects TRBV7-2 to TRBJ2-6; tentatively, D is TRBD1 or TRBD2 (5 bases each). Germline assignment: CDR1 SGHTA and CDR2 FQGNSA. V dropped 5 bases and J dropped 1 base, with 12 bases sitting between them. The CDR3 runs 16 residues. This CDR3 is CASSPGRHSGANVLTF. CDR3 nucleotide sequence: TGTGCCAGCAGCCCGGGACGTCATTCTGGGGCCAACGTCCTGACTTTC.

V gene TRBV2 combines with J gene TRBJ2-3; D gene uncertain. The germline V and J ends were trimmed by 4 bases and 0 bases, with 8 bases remaining between them. The germline CDR1 and CDR2 sequences are SNHLY and FYNNEI. This CDR3 has 14 residues. The CDR3 DNA reads TGTGCCAGCAGTGTGGTCACTAGCACAGATACGCAGTATTTT. Translation: CASSVVTSTDTQYF.

The genes are TRBV6-1 and TRBJ2-5, with D perhaps TRBD2 (7 bases). CDR3 size: 13 residues. V was shortened by 7 bases and J by 9 bases, with 18 bases between the two germline ends. From germline, CDR1 is MNHNS and CDR2 SASEGT. The CDR3 region is CASTEEGGRAQYF. The CDR3 nucleotides read TGTGCCAGCACCGAAGAGGGGGGGCGCGCCCAGTACTTC.

V usage is TRBV7-2 and J usage is TRBJ1-4; 7 bases line up with TRBD1. The V gene end was trimmed by 4 bases and the J gene end by 7 bases; junction bases not matched to a gene: 9. This CDR3 region has 15 residues. Per germline, CDR1 SGHTA and CDR2 FQGNSA. The CDR3 loop is CASSSSTGLAEKLFF. CDR3 sequence (DNA): TGTGCCAGCAGCTCATCGACAGGGTTGGCTGAAAAACTGTTTTTT.

The gene calls are TRBV10-3 and TRBJ2-5; D ambiguous. This CDR3 is 15 amino acids long. Germline loops: CDR1 ENHRY, CDR2 SYGVKD. V shed 5 bases and J shed 4 bases, with 17 bases lying between them. CDR3: CAISPSSARRETQYF. In DNA, the CDR3 is TGTGCCATCAGTCCCTCTAGTGCTCGGCGAGAGACCCAGTACTTC.

The chain joins TRBV11-2 to TRBJ1-3; D not certain. Germline lookup yields CDR1 SGHAT and CDR2 FQNNGV. The V and J ends lost 0 bases and 0 bases respectively, with 9 bases between them. The CDR3 totals 16 residues. The CDR3 sequence: CASSLDRRTSGNTIYF. The CDR3 nucleotides are TGTGCCAGCAGCTTAGATCGAAGGACCTCTGGAAACACCATATATTTT.

This rearrangement joins TRBV5-6 to TRBJ1-5, with TRBD1 as a possible D gene (6 bases). The V end was cut by 4 bases, the J end by 8 bases, with 22 bases between. Germline CDR1 and CDR2: SGHDT and YYEEEE. The CDR3 length is 16 residues. Written as DNA, the CDR3 is TGTGCCAGCAGCCCTCAGGGAGACAGGCTGGGGGAGCCCCAGCATTTT. It specifies CASSPQGDRLGEPQHF.

This clone was picked up many times. The V gene is TRBV9, the J gene TRBJ1-3; D remains unclear. Germline V gene lookup returns CDR1 SGDLS and CDR2 YYNGEE. V was shortened by 0 bases and J by 6 bases, with 10 bases between the two germline ends. The CDR3 totals 14 residues. CDR3 DNA: TGTGCCAGCAGCGTAGTACCCTCCGCAAACACCATATATTTT. It encodes CASSVVPSANTIYF.

The chain joins TRBV4-1 to TRBJ2-3; TRBD2 agrees at 15 bases. The CDR3 is 17 residues long. V shed 1 base, J shed 4 bases, and the junction held 3 bases outside the gene matches. From germline, CDR1 is MGHRA and CDR2 YSYEKL. The CDR3: CASSQVRTSGGADTQYF. The CDR3, as DNA: TGCGCCAGCAGCCAAGTCAGGACTAGCGGGGGGGCAGATACGCAGTATTTT.